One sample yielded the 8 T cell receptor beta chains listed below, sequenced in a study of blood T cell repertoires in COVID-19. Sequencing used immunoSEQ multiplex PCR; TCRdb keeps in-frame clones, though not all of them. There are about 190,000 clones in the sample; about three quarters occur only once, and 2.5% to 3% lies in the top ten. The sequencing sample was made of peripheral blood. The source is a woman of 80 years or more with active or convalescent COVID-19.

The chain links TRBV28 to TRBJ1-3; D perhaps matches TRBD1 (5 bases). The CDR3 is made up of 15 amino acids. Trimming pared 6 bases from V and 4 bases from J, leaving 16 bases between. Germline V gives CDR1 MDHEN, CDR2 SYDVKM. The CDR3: CASRSQGLSGNTIYF. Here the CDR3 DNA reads TGTGCCAGCAGATCCCAGGGCTTATCAGGAAACACCATATATTTT.

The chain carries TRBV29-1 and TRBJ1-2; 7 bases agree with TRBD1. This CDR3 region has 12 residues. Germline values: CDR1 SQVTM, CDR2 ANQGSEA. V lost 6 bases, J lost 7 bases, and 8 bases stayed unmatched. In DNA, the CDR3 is TGCAGCGTGAGAACAGGGGTCGGTGGCTACACCTTC. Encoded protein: CSVRTGVGGYTF.

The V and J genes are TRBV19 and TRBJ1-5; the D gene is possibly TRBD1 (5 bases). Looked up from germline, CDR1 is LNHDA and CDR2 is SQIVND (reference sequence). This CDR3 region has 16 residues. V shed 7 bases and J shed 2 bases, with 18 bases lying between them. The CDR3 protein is CASTPSGGMGNQPQHF. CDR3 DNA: TGTGCCAGTACCCCTTCGGGGGGGATGGGCAATCAGCCCCAGCATTTT.

The CDR3 is CASSIRQGGTQYF. The CDR3 nucleotides are TGTGCCAGCAGCATACGACAGGGAGGAACGCAGTATTTT. V usage is TRBV9 and J usage is TRBJ2-3, with D perhaps matching TRBD1 (7 bases). V gave up 4 bases and J gave up 9 bases, with 15 bases separating them. The V gene's germline CDR1 is SGDLS and CDR2 YYNGEE. The CDR3 loop spans 13 amino acids.

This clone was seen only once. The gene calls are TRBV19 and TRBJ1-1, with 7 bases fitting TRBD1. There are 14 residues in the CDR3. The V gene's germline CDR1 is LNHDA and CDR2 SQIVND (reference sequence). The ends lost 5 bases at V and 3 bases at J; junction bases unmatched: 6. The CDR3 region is CASSEYRGYTEAFF. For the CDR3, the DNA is TGTGCCAGTAGTGAGTACAGGGGCTACACTGAAGCTTTCTTT.

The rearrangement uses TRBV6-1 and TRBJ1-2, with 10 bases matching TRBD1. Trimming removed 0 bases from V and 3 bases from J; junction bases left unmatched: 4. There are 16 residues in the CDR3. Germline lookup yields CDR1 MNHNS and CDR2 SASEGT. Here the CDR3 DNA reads TGTGCCAGCAGTGAAGCTCGGGACAGGGGCCACTATGGCTACACCTTC. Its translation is CASSEARDRGHYGYTF.

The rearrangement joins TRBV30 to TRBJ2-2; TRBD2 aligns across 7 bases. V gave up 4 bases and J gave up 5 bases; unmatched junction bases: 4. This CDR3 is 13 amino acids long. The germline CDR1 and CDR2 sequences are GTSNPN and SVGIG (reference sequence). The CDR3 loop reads CAWNQGGTGELFF. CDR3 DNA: TGTGCCTGGAATCAGGGAGGGACCGGGGAGCTGTTTTTT.

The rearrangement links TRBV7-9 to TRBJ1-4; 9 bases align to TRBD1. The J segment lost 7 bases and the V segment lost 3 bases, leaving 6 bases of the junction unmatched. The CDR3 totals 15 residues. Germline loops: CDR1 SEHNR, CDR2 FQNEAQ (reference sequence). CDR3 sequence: CASSFTGGLGEKLFF. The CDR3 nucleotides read TGTGCCAGCAGCTTTACAGGGGGCCTAGGTGAAAAACTGTTTTTT.